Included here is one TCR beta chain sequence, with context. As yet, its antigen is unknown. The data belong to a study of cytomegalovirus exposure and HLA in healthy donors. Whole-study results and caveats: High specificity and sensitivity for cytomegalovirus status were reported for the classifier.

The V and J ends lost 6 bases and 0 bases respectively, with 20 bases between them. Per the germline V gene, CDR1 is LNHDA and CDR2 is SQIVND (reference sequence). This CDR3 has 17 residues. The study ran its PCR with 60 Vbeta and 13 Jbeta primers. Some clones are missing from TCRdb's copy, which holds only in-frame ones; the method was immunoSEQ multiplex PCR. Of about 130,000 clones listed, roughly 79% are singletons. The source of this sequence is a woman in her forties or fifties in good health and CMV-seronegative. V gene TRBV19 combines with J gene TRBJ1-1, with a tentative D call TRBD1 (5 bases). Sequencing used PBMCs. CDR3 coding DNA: TGTGCCAGTAGCAAACCAGGGTCCGGTGTAGTGAACACTGAAGCTTTCTTT. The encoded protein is CASSKPGSGVVNTEAFF.